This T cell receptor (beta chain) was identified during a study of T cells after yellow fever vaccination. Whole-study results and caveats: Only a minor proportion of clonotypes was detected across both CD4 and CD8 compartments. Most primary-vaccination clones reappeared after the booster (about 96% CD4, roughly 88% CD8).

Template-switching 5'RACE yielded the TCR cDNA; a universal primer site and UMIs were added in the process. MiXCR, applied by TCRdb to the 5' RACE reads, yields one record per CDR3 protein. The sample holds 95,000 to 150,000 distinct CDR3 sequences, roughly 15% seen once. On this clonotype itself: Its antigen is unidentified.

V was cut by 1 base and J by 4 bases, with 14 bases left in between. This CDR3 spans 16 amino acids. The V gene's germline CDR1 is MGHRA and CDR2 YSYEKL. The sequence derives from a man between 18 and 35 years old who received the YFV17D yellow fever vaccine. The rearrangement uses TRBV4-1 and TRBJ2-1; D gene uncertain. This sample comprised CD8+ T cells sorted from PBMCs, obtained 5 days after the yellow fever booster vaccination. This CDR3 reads CASSQVSGSPYNEQFF. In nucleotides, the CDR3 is TGCGCCAGCAGCCAAGTTTCTGGATCCCCATACAATGAGCAGTTCTTC.